Below, 31 T cell receptor beta chains from the same sample are listed, as sequenced in a study of technical replicates of blood from a handful of donors. Here immunoSEQ multiplex PCR was the method, and the copy in TCRdb shows in-frame clones only, minus some. The profile shows some 77,000 clones, 90% to 95% of them singletons. What was sequenced was T cells isolated from PBMCs. The source of these receptors is a human donor in good health.

The V call is TRBV6-5, the J call TRBJ2-7; possibly TRBD1 for D (6 bases). The germline CDR1 and CDR2 sequences are MNHEY and SVGAGI. This CDR3 has 14 residues. Trimming cost V 2 bases and J 5 bases, with 13 bases left between them. The CDR3 region is CASSYRGQTHEQYF. CDR3 in DNA: TGTGCCAGCAGTTACCGCGGACAGACCCACGAGCAGTACTTC.

The chain carries TRBV19 and TRBJ1-5, with D hard to call. The CDR3 extends over 15 amino acids. Germline V gene sequence: CDR1 LNHDA, CDR2 SQIVND (reference sequence). Trimming took 1 base from V and 1 from J, leaving 8 bases between them. In nucleotides, the CDR3 is TGTGCCAGTAGTATAGGTTTCGGGAGCAATCAGCCCCAGCATTTT. It is translated as CASSIGFGSNQPQHF.

The chain employs TRBV27 and TRBJ2-5; tentatively, D is TRBD1 (5 bases). Trimming pared 3 bases from V and 1 base from J, leaving 12 bases between. The germline V gene has CDR1 MNHEY and CDR2 SMNVEV (reference sequence). The CDR3 sequence is 15 residues long. Written as DNA, the CDR3 is TGTGCCAGCAGTTTCTTTGGGGCATTCCAAGAGACCCAGTACTTC. It encodes CASSFFGAFQETQYF.

The J gene is TRBJ2-7, the V gene TRBV4-3; 11 bases are a match to TRBD2. Germline V gene lookup returns CDR1 LGHNA and CDR2 YSLEER. V was pared by 0 bases and J by 5 bases, with 6 bases of the junction left unmatched. The CDR3 contains 16 residues. The CDR3 DNA follows: TGCGCCAGCAGCCAAGACCTAGCGGGAGGAGGCAACGAGCAGTACTTC. This codes for CASSQDLAGGGNEQYF.

This chain uses TRBV21-1 with TRBJ2-4; TRBD2 is taken as the D call from the table, unchecked against the DNA. TRBV21-1 has pseudogene status. This CDR3 has 19 residues. CDR3 coding DNA: TGTGCCAGCAGCAAAAAATCGGGACTAGCCTTTTTAGCCAAAAACATTCAGTACTTC. The encoded protein is CASSKKSGLAFLAKNIQYF.

The chain uses TRBV5-6 and TRBJ1-3, with 8 bases lining up with TRBD1. There are 14 residues in the CDR3. Germline V CDR1 and CDR2: SGHDT, YYEEEE. J gave up 1 base and V 3 bases, and 0 bases lay outside the gene matches. The CDR3 loop reads CASSWTGSGNTIYF. The CDR3 coding sequence is TGTGCCAGCAGCTGGACAGGGTCTGGAAACACCATATATTTT.

This clone was picked up one time. The chain is built from TRBV2 and TRBJ2-3; tentative D call: TRBD2 (6 bases). This CDR3 comprises 15 residues. The V end lost 11 bases, the J end lost 1 base, and 19 bases lay between the germline ends. Germline lookup yields CDR1 SNHLY and CDR2 FYNNEI. CDR3 protein: CASYREFSGTDTQYF. CDR3 sequence (DNA): TGTGCCTCGTACCGGGAGTTTTCCGGCACAGATACGCAGTATTTT.

The gene calls are TRBV7-2 and TRBJ2-3, with D unresolved. Germline V gives CDR1 SGHTA, CDR2 FQGNSA. The CDR3 has 14 residues. V was shortened by 3 bases and J by 4 bases, with 11 bases between the two germline ends. CDR3 bases: TGTGCCAGCAGCTTTCAGGCCAATGCAGATACGCAGTATTTT. Encoded protein: CASSFQANADTQYF.

V gene TRBV4-3 combines with J gene TRBJ2-1; 10 bases agree with TRBD2. The CDR3 has 17 amino acids. CDR1 and CDR2 from the germline V gene are LGHNA and YSLEER. Unmatched junction bases numbered 8, after V lost 4 bases and J lost 2 bases. The CDR3 DNA follows: TGCGCCAGCAGCCTAAGGCTAGCGGGAGCTACCTACAATGAGCAGTTCTTC. This sequence encodes CASSLRLAGATYNEQFF.

This rearrangement joins TRBV19 to TRBJ2-4; 8 nucleotides agree with TRBD2. After removal of 1 base from V and 8 bases from J, the junction contained 7 bases not matched to a gene. The CDR3 consists of 15 residues. CDR1 and CDR2 (germline): LNHDA, SQIVND (reference sequence). The CDR3 coding sequence is TGTGCCAGTAGTATAGGCACCAGCGGGAGTGACATTCAGTACTTC. Its protein is CASSIGTSGSDIQYF.

This chain connects TRBV5-6 to TRBJ2-1; the D is unclear. Trimming took 2 bases from V and 8 from J, leaving 5 bases between them. This CDR3 comprises 11 residues. Germline V lookup: CDR1 SGHDT, CDR2 YYEEEE. The DNA for the CDR3 is TGTGCCAGCAGCTTCGCGGATGAGCAGTTCTTC. This translates into CASSFADEQFF.

The J gene is TRBJ2-7, the V gene TRBV9; D remains ambiguous. Germline CDR1 SGDLS, CDR2 YYNGEE. There are 12 residues in the CDR3. V was trimmed by 4 bases and J by 5 bases, leaving 10 bases between them. The CDR3 here is CASSPSPHEQYF. In DNA, the CDR3 is TGTGCCAGCAGCCCTTCCCCCCACGAGCAGTACTTC.

The chain links TRBV4-2 to TRBJ2-7, with TRBD1 matching over 7 bases. Germline V gives CDR1 LGHNA, CDR2 YNFKEQ. After removal of 1 base from V and 3 bases from J, the junction contained 9 bases not matched to a gene. The CDR3 has 16 amino acids. The CDR3 nucleotides are TGTGCCAGCAGCCAAGTTGGTGAAGGGGGCAACTACGAGCAGTACTTC. Encoded protein: CASSQVGEGGNYEQYF.

The sample holds one count of this clone. A much larger clone lies a single base off, so this may be a read error. CDR3 nucleotide sequence: TGTGCCAGCAGCTTAGAGGGAGGGACTGAAGCTTTCTTT. It specifies CASSLEGGTEAFF. The J gene is TRBJ1-1, the V gene TRBV7-6; no definite D call. CDR1 SGHVS and CDR2 FNYEAQ come from the germline V gene. The CDR3 totals 13 residues. Trimming removed 1 base at V and 5 bases at J, with 8 bases between.

The J gene is TRBJ2-1, the V gene TRBV23-1, with TRBD2 as a possible D gene (6 bases). TRBV23-1 qualifies as an ORF whose function is uncertain. The CDR3 runs 13 residues. Trimming stripped 4 bases from V and 5 bases from J, with 9 bases between. CDR3 in DNA: TGCGCCAGCAGTCTGCGGGAAAACAATGAGCAGTTCTTC. Translated: CASSLRENNEQFF.

Here the CDR3 DNA reads TGTGCCAGCAGTTTCCTGCGGGGTAGCGGTGTTGGCTACACCTTC. Residues: CASSFLRGSGVGYTF. V usage is TRBV28 and J usage is TRBJ1-2; no definite D call. V dropped 3 bases and J dropped 7 bases, with 18 bases sitting between them. The CDR3 has 15 residues. The V gene's germline CDR1 is MDHEN and CDR2 SYDVKM.

V is TRBV6-6 and J is TRBJ2-7; the D gene is possibly TRBD2 (5 bases). The germline gives CDR1 MNHNY, CDR2 SVGAGI (reference sequence). The CDR3 runs to 14 residues. The ends were cut back, 8 bases at V and 0 bases at J, with 14 bases in the middle. The CDR3 spells CASGRVGSSYEQYF. CDR3 nucleotides: TGTGCCAGCGGGCGGGTGGGGAGCTCCTACGAGCAGTACTTC.

The chain uses TRBV13 and TRBJ2-1, with 10 nucleotides matching TRBD1. CDR1 is PRHDT, CDR2 FYEKMQ, per germline (reference sequence). V lost 7 bases to trimming and J lost 5 bases; unmatched junction nucleotides: 20. The CDR3 loop spans 19 amino acids. CDR3 sequence: CASIDLGQGGGPNHNEQFF. CDR3 coding DNA: TGTGCCAGCATCGACCTCGGACAGGGGGGAGGACCTAATCACAATGAGCAGTTCTTC.

This rearrangement joins TRBV9 to TRBJ2-7, with TRBD2 as a possible D gene (5 bases). CDR1 and CDR2 from the germline V gene are SGDLS and YYNGEE. V lost 0 bases and J 1 base, leaving 11 bases between the germline ends. The CDR3 length is 15 residues. The CDR3: CASSVGVGVSYEQYF. CDR3 bases: TGTGCCAGCAGCGTAGGTGTGGGAGTTTCCTACGAGCAGTACTTC.

The chain links TRBV27 to TRBJ2-3; D remains unclear. The CDR3 runs 13 residues. The germline V gene has CDR1 MNHEY and CDR2 SMNVEV (reference sequence). Trimming removed 3 bases from V and 2 bases from J, with 6 bases in between. CDR3 protein: CASSFLPTDTQYF. DNA for the CDR3: TGTGCCAGCAGTTTTCTTCCCACAGATACGCAGTATTTT.

This chain joins TRBV6-5 and TRBJ2-7; D is possibly TRBD1 (6 bases). The V and J ends lost 5 bases and 0 bases respectively, with 14 bases between them. CDR1 is MNHEY and CDR2 is SVGAGI in the germline V gene. The CDR3 sequence is 15 residues long. The chain's CDR3 is CASSAQGTLSYEQYF. CDR3 sequence (DNA): TGTGCCAGCAGTGCGCAGGGGACCCTCTCCTACGAGCAGTACTTC.

The chain combines TRBV25-1 with TRBJ2-7; D is possibly TRBD1 (6 bases). With 6 bases removed from V and 1 base from J, the gap between germline ends came to 10 bases. This CDR3 region has 13 residues. CDR1 and CDR2 from the germline V gene are MGHDK and SYGVNS. The CDR3 reads CASRDSGSYEQYF. The CDR3 DNA sequence: TGTGCCAGCAGGGACAGTGGGTCCTACGAGCAGTACTTC.

The V and J genes are TRBV6-1 and TRBJ1-1, with D possibly being TRBD1 (5 bases). Trimming removed 8 bases from V and 7 bases from J, with 17 bases in between. Germline V gene sequence: CDR1 MNHNS, CDR2 SASEGT. The CDR3 sequence is 13 residues long. CDR3 in DNA: TGTGCCAGCTTCGACAGACTGCCGGTTGAAGCTTTCTTT. This translates into CASFDRLPVEAFF.

CDR3 bases: TGTGCCAGCAGTGCCTCCCCCGGGAGCTCCGGGGAGCTGTTTTTT. Protein sequence: CASSASPGSSGELFF. The V and J genes are TRBV25-1 and TRBJ2-2; D may be TRBD2 (6 bases). This CDR3 is 15 amino acids long. V lost 4 bases, J lost 6 bases, and 15 bases lay in between. Germline assignment: CDR1 MGHDK and CDR2 SYGVNS.

The chain couples TRBV27 to TRBJ2-3, with 9 bases aligning to TRBD1. Germline V gene lookup returns CDR1 MNHEY and CDR2 SMNVEV (reference sequence). V trimming: 6 bases; J trimming: 5 bases; junction bases outside the gene matches: 3. The CDR3 is made up of 13 amino acids. The CDR3 coding sequence is TGTGCCAGCAGGGGACAGGGACTAGATACGCAGTATTTT. Its translation: CASRGQGLDTQYF.

This chain joins TRBV6-5 and TRBJ2-7, with D hard to call. Germline-derived CDR1 and CDR2 are MNHEY and SVGAGI. The V end was cut by 0 bases, the J end by 4 bases, with 4 bases between. The CDR3 totals 12 residues. The CDR3: CASSYSIYEQYF. The CDR3 bases are TGTGCCAGCAGTTACTCTATTTACGAGCAGTACTTC.

V usage is TRBV9 and J usage is TRBJ2-5; 15 bases are shared with TRBD2. The CDR3 contains 17 residues. The V and J ends lost 0 bases and 5 bases, in that order; junction bases with no gene match: 5. Germline V gives CDR1 SGDLS, CDR2 YYNGEE. The chain's CDR3 is CASSVGTSGRAWETQYF. The CDR3, as DNA: TGTGCCAGCAGCGTAGGGACTAGCGGGAGGGCCTGGGAGACCCAGTACTTC.

V and J are TRBV7-8 and TRBJ2-3, with 9 bases matching TRBD1. The CDR3 has 14 residues. The J segment lost 5 bases and the V segment lost 5 bases, leaving 5 bases of the junction unmatched. The germline V gene encodes CDR1 SGHVS and CDR2 FQNEAQ. The CDR3 spells CASSPPDRGDTQYF. DNA for the CDR3: TGTGCCAGCAGCCCCCCGGACAGGGGAGATACGCAGTATTTT. The full variable domain, with the rest looked up from reference TRBV7-8 and TRBJ2-3, is GAGVSQSPRYKVAKRGQDVALRCDPISGHVSLFWYQQALGQGPEFLTYFQNEAQLDKSGLPSDRFFAERPEGSVSTLKIQRTQQEDSAVYLCASSPPDRGDTQYFGPGTRLTVL.

This rearrangement joins TRBV27 to TRBJ2-1; 10 bases match TRBD1. The CDR3 sequence is 16 residues long. Germline V CDR1 and CDR2: MNHEY, SMNVEV (reference sequence). J lost 7 bases, V lost 1 base, and 7 bases had no gene match. CDR3 bases: TGTGCCAGCAGTTTATTCGGACAGGGGGTAGGAAATGAGCAGTTCTTC. Its translation is CASSLFGQGVGNEQFF.

This sequence joins TRBV6-5 and TRBJ2-7; 8 bases agree with TRBD2. V lost 4 bases, J lost 7 bases, and 12 bases stayed unmatched. Germline values: CDR1 MNHEY, CDR2 SVGAGI. CDR3 size: 15 residues. The CDR3 protein is CASSSIAGSLREQYF. In DNA form, the CDR3 reads TGTGCCAGCAGTTCCATAGCGGGAAGCCTACGTGAGCAGTACTTC.

The V call is TRBV19, the J call TRBJ1-1, with D possibly being TRBD1 (5 bases). This CDR3 has 15 residues. Between the trimmed V and J ends, which lost 5 bases and 0 bases, there was a span of 13 bases. Germline V gene data show CDR1 as LNHDA and CDR2 as SQIVND (reference sequence). The CDR3 DNA follows: TGTGCCAGTAGTCCTGGAACAGGTTTGAACACTGAAGCTTTCTTT. It translates to CASSPGTGLNTEAFF.